The clone carrying this T cell receptor beta chain came up many times. Its antigen remains unidentified. RNA transcripts yielded amplified TCR beta CDR3 regions. Researchers ran a first-round RT-PCR on the TCR CDR3 using the HTBI primer set. Each CDR3 protein is one row after TCRdb ran MiXCR on the multiplex PCR reads. The sample contains roughly 420,000 distinct CDR3 sequences, roughly 13% of which appear only once. Germline CDR1 SNHLY, CDR2 FYNNEI. The CDR3 loop spans 15 amino acids. The V end lost 3 bases, the J end lost 2 bases, and 8 bases lay between the germline ends. The data belong to a study of T cells in Graves' hyperthyroidism and ophthalmopathy. Whole-study findings and limits: Most thyroid clonotypes that were expanded above 0.001 also turned up in blood.

Not enrolled were patients with uncontrolled infection, other autoimmune disease, pregnancy or lactation. 9 to 10 ml fresh peripheral blood yielded the PBMCs. Sequenced material: blood. This chain uses TRBV2 with TRBJ1-6, with a tentative D call TRBD1 (5 bases). This receptor was identified in a woman younger than 35 with Graves' hyperthyroidism. CDR3 protein: CASSDQGPYNSPLHF. CDR3 nucleotide sequence: TGTGCCAGCAGTGACCAGGGCCCCTATAATTCACCCCTCCACTTT. Based on the CDR3 plus reference TRBV2 and TRBJ1-6, the full variable domain is EPEVTQTPSHQVTQMGQEVILRCVPISNHLYFYWYRQILGQKVEFLVSFYNNEISEKSEIFDDQFSVERPDGSNFTLKIRSTKLEDSAMYFCASSDQGPYNSPLHFGNGTRLTVT.